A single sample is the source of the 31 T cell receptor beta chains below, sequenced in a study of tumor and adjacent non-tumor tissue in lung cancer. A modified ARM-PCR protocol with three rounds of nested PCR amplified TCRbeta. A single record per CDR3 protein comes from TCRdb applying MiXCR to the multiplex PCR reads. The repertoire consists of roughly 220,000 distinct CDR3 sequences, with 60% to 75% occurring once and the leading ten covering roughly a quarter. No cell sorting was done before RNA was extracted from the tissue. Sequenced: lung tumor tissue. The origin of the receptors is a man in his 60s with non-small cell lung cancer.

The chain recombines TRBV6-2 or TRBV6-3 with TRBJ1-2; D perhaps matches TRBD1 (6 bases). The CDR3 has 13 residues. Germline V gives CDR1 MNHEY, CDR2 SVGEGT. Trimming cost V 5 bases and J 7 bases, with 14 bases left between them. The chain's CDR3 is CASSPGTRPGYTF. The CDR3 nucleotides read TGTGCCAGCAGTCCCGGGACACGGCCTGGCTACACCTTC.

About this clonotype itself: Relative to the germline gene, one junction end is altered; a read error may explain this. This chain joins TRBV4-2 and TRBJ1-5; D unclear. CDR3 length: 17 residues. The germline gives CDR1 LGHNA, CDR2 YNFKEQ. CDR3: CASGQAGGSFSNQPQHF. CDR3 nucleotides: TGTGCCAGCGGCCAAGCAGGAGGGTCCTTTAGCAATCAGCCCCAGCATTTT.

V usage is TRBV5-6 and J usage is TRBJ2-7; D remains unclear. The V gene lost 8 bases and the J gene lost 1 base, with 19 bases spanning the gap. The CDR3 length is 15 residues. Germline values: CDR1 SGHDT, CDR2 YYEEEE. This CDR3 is CARSAASGFSYEQYF. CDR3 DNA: TGTGCCAGAAGCGCCGCGTCCGGTTTTTCCTACGAGCAGTACTTC.

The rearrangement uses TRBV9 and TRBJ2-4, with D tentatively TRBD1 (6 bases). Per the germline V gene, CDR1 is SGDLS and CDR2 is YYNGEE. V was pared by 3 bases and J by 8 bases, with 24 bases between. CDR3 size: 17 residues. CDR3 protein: CASSGSGTRGLVDIQYF. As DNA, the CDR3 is TGTGCCAGCAGCGGATCCGGGACAAGGGGCTTGGTGGACATTCAGTACTTC.

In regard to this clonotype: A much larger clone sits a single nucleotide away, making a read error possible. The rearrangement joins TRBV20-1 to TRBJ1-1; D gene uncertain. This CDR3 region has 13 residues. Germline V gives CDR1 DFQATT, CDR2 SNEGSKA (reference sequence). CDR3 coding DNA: TGCAGTGCTAAGCGAGGATCCAACACTGAAGCTTCCTTT. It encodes CSAKRGSNTEASF.

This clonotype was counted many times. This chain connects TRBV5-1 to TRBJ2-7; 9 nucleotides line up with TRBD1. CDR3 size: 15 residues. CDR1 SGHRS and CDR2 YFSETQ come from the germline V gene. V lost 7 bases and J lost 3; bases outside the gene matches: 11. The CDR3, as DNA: TGCGCCAGCTCAACCTTCCCGGGACAGGGCTACGAGCAGTACTTC. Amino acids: CASSTFPGQGYEQYF.

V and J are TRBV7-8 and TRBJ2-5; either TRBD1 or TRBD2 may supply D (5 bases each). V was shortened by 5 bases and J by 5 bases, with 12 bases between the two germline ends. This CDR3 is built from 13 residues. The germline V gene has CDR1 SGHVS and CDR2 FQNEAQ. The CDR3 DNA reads TGTGCCAGCAGCGGGGACCTCCGGGAGACCCAGTACTTC. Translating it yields CASSGDLRETQYF.

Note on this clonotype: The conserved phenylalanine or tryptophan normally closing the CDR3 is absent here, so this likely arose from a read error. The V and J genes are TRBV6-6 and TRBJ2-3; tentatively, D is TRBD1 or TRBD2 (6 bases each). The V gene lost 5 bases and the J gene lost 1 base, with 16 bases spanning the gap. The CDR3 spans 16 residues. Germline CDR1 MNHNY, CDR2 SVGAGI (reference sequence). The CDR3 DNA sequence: TGTGCCAGCAGTCCTGGGACTGGGGGGCGCACAGATACGCAGTATCTT. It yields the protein CASSPGTGGRTDTQYL.

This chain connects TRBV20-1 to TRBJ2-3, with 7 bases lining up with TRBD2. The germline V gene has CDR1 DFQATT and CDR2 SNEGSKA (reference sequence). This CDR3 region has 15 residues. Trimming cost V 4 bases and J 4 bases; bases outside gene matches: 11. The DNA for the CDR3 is TGCAGTGCTATAGGTATCAGCGGGACTGCAGATACGCAGTATTTT. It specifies CSAIGISGTADTQYF.

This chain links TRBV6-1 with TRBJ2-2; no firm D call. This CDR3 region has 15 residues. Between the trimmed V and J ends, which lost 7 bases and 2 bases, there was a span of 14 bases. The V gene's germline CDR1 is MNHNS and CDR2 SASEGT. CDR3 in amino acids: CASKFDNHNTGELFF. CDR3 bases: TGTGCCAGCAAATTCGACAACCATAACACCGGGGAGCTGTTTTTT.

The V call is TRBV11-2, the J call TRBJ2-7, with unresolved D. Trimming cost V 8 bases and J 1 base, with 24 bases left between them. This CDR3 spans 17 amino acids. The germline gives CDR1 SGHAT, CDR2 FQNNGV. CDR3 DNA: TGTGCCAGCCGTTACGTCACGACACCTACCTTTTCCTACGAGCAGTACTTC. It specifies CASRYVTTPTFSYEQYF.

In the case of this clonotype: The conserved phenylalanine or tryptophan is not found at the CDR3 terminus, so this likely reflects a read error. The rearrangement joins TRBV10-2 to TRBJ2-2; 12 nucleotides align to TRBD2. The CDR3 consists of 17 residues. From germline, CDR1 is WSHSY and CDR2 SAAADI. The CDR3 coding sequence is TGCGTCAGCAGTACCCTAGCGGGAGGGCCTGGGACCGGGGAGCTGTTTCTT. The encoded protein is CVSSTLAGGPGTGELFL.

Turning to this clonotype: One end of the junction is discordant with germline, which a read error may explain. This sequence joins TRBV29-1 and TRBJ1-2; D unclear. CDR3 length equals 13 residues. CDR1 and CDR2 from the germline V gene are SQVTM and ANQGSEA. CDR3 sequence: CSLEAVRLGGYIF. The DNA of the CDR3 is TGCAGCCTTGAAGCGGTACGACTAGGTGGCTACATCTTC.

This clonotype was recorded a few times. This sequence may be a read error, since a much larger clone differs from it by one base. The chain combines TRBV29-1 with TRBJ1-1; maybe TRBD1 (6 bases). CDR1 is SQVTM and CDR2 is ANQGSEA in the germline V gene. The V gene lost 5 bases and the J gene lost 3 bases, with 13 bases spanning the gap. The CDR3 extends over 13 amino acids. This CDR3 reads CSVNRDLDTEAFF. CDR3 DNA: TGCAGCGTTAACAGGGATCTCGACACTGAAGCTTTCTTT.

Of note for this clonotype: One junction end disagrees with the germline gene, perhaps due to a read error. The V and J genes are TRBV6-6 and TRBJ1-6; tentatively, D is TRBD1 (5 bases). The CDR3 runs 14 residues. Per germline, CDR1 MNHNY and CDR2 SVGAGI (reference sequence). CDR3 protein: CASSPDSNNSTLHF. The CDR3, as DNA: TGTGCCAGCAGTCCCGACAGCAATAATTCAACCCTCCACTTT.

This CDR3 is CASSLISSLLTDSRQYF. The CDR3 DNA reads as TGTGCCAGCAGCTTGATTAGTTCCCTCTTGACGGACAGCAGGCAGTACTTC. The chain has TRBV11-3 and TRBJ2-7; possible D gene TRBD1, 6 bases. V lost 3 bases to trimming and J lost 9 bases, with 27 bases between them. The V gene's germline CDR1 is SGHNT and CDR2 YENEEA. CDR3 length: 17 amino acids. The full variable domain, completed using reference TRBV11-3 and TRBJ2-7, is EAGVVQSPRYKIIEKKQPVAFWCNPISGHNTLYWYLQNLGQGPELLIRYENEEAVDDSQLPKDRFSAERLKGVDSTLKIQPAELGDSAVYLCASSLISSLLTDSRQYFGPGTRLTVT.

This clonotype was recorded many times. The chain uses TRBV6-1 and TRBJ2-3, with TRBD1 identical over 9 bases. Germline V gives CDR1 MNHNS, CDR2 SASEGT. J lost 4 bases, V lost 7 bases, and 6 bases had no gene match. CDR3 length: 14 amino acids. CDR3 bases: TGTGCCAGCACCCGGGACAGGGTACCAGATACGCAGTATTTT. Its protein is CASTRDRVPDTQYF.

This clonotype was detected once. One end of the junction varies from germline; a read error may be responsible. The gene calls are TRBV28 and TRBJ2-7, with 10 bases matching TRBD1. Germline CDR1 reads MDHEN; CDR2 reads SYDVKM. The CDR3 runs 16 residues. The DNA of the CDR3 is TGTGTCAGCAGTTTTTATCGGGTGGGACAGGGGCTAGAGCAGTACTTC. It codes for CVSSFYRVGQGLEQYF.

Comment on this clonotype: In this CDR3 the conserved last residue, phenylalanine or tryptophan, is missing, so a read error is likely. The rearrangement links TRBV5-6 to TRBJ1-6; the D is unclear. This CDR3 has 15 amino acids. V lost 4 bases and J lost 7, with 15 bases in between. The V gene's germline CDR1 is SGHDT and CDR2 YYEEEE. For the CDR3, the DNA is TGTGCCAGCAGCGATTGGTCAGCCAAAAATTCACCCCTCCACTGT. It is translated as CASSDWSAKNSPLHC.

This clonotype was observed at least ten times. The CDR3 DNA reads TGCAGTGCTCCGGGGGGGGACAGATCGTTCGGCTACACCTTC. It translates to CSAPGGDRSFGYTF. The chain joins TRBV20-1 to TRBJ1-2, with 7 bases that match TRBD1. This CDR3 has 14 amino acids. Germline V gives CDR1 DFQATT, CDR2 SNEGSKA (reference sequence). V lost 5 bases to trimming and J lost 8 bases; unmatched junction nucleotides: 14.

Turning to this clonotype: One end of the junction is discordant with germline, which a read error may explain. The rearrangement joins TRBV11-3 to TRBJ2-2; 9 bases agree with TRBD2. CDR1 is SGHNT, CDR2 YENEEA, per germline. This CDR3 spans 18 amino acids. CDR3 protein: CASSSRGAGGYRGGELLF. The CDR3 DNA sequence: TGTGCTAGCAGCTCCCGGGGAGCGGGAGGATACAGAGGCGGGGAGCTGCTTTTC. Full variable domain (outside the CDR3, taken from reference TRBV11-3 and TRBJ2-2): EAGVVQSPRYKIIEKKQPVAFWCNPISGHNTLYWYLQNLGQGPELLIRYENEEAVDDSQLPKDRFSAERLKGVDSTLKIQPAELGDSAVYLCASSSRGAGGYRGGELLFGEGSRLTVL.

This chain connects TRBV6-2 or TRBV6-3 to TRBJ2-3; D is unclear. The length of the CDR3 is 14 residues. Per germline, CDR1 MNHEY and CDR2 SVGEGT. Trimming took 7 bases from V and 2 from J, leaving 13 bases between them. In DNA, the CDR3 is TGTGCCAGCATCAAACAAGGGATCACAGATACGCAGTATTTT. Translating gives CASIKQGITDTQYF.

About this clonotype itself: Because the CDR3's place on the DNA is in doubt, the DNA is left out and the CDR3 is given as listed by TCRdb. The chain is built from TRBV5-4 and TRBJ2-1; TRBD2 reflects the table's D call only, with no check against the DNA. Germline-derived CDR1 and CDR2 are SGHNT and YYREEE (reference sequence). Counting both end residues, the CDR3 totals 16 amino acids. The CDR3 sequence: CASSSVAGGSYNEQSF.

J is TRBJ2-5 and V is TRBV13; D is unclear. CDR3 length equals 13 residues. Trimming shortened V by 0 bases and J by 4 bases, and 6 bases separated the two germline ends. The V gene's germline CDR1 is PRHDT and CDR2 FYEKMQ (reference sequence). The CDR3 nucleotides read TGTGCCAGCAGCTTAGGCGGGCGAGAGACCCAGTACTTC. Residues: CASSLGGRETQYF.

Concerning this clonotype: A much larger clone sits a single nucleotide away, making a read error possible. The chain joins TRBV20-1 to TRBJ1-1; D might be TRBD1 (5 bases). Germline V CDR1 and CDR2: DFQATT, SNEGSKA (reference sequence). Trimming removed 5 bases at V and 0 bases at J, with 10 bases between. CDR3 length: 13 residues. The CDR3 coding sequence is TGCAGTGCTGGGACGGTGATGAACACTGAAGCTTTCTTT. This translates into CSAGTVMNTEAFF.

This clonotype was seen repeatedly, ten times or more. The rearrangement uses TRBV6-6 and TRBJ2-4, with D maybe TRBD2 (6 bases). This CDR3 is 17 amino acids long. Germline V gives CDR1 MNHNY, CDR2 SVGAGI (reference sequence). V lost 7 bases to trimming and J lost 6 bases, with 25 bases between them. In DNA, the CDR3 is TGTGCCAGCACCAAAGGGGACTCCAAGACCCGGGGAAACATTCAGTACTTC. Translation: CASTKGDSKTRGNIQYF.

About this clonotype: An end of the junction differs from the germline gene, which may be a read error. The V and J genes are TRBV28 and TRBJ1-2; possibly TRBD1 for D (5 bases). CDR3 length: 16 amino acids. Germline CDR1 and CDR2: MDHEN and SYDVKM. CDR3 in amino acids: CASSVPGTRGGYGYTF. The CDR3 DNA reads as TGTGCTAGCAGTGTACCAGGGACCCGAGGAGGCTATGGCTACACCTTC.

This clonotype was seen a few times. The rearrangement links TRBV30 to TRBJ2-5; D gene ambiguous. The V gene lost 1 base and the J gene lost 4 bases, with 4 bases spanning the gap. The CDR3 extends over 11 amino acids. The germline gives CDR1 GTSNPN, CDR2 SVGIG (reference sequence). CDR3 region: CAWSESETQYF. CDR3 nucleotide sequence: TGTGCCTGGAGTGAGTCAGAGACCCAGTACTTC.

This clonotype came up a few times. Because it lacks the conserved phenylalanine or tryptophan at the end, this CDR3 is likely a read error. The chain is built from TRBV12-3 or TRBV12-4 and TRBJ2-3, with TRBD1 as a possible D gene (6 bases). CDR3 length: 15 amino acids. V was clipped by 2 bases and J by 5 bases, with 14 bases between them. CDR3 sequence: CASSLSGQGIDTQYL. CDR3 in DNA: TGTGCCAGCAGTTTATCGGGCCAGGGGATAGATACGCAGTATTTG.

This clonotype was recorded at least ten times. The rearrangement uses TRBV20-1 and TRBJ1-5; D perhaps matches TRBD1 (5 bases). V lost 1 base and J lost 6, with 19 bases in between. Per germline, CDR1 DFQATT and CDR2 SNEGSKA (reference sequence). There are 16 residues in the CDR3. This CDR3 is CSARVSGGVLSQPQHF. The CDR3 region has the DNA TGCAGTGCTAGAGTTTCCGGGGGGGTTCTCAGTCAGCCCCAGCATTTT.

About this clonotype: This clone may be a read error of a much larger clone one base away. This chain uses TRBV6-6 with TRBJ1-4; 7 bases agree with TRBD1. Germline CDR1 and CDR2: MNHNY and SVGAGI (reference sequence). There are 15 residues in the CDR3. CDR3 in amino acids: CVSRAPGQLNEKLFF. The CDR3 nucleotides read TGTGTCAGCAGAGCGCCGGGACAGTTAAATGAAAAACTGTTTTTT.